Listed below are T cell receptor beta chains from one sample, sequenced in a study of cytomegalovirus exposure and HLA in healthy donors. The data were produced by immunoSEQ multiplex PCR, yet TCRdb's version contains in-frame clones alone and is incomplete. The profile shows 80,000 to 95,000 clones, more than 80% of them singletons. Sequenced input: PBMCs. The receptors come from a woman in her thirties in good health and CMV-seronegative. Each CDR3 is given with its conserved first and last residue. The D gene is left open where the match is weak. Expanded clones are given a class, and other clones once, few, many or no size at all.

size	D	V	J	CDR3	DNA
-	TRBD1	TRBV27	TRBJ1-2	CASSSPTGTGGKGYTF	TGTGCCAGCAGTTCACCAACCGGGACAGGGGGGAAAGGCTACACCTTC
-	TRBD2	TRBV27	TRBJ2-1	CASSRSSGVYNEQFF	TGTGCCAGCAGTCGTTCTAGCGGGGTCTACAATGAGCAGTTCTTC
-	TRBD2	TRBV19	TRBJ2-1	CASTSGTSGSSYNEQFF	TGTGCCAGTACCTCTGGGACTAGCGGGAGCTCCTACAATGAGCAGTTCTTC
-	TRBD2	TRBV14	TRBJ2-3	CASSQGPPPLAISTDTQYF	TGTGCCAGCAGCCAAGGGCCCCCACCACTAGCGATAAGCACAGATACGCAGTATTTT
few	-	TRBV20-1	TRBJ1-1	CSAARLEAFF	TGCAGTGCCGCACGACTGGAAGCTTTCTTT
-	-	TRBV19	TRBJ2-5	CHWAWETQYF	TGTCACTGGGCTTGGGAGACCCAGTACTTC
-	TRBD1	TRBV2	TRBJ2-7	CASSHNRDRVEYEQYF	TGTGCCAGCAGCCATAATAGGGACAGGGTTGAATACGAGCAGTACTTC
-	-	TRBV5-4	TRBJ1-2	CASSPAPGGYTF	TGTGCCAGCAGCCCAGCCCCCGGGGGCTACACCTTC
-	-	TRBV7-9	TRBJ1-3	CASSLDRVASGNTIYF	TGTGCCAGCAGCTTAGACAGGGTCGCTTCTGGAAACACCATATATTTT
-	-	TRBV20-1	TRBJ2-1	CSARLPSEQFF	TGCAGTGCTAGACTACCTTCAGAGCAGTTCTTC
few	-	TRBV27	TRBJ2-1	CASRILALEGNEQFF	TGTGCCAGCCGCATCCTAGCGCTTGAGGGTAATGAGCAGTTCTTC
-	-	TRBV7-2	TRBJ2-5	CASSLATGAQYF	TGTGCCAGCAGCTTAGCGACGGGGGCCCAGTACTTC
-	TRBD1	TRBV30	TRBJ2-1	CAWSPSRTGTYNEQFF	TGTGCCTGGAGCCCCTCGCGGACAGGGACCTACAATGAGCAGTTCTTC
-	-	TRBV7-9	TRBJ2-7	CASSSRSEQYF	TGTGCCAGCAGCTCCCGGAGCGAGCAGTACTTC
-	-	TRBV7-2	TRBJ2-7	CASSPMLGRGEQYF	TGTGCCAGCAGCCCCATGTTGGGGCGGGGCGAGCAGTACTTC
-	TRBD2	TRBV10-3	TRBJ2-1	CAISESMAGDYNEQFF	TGTGCCATCAGTGAGTCTATGGCGGGAGATTACAATGAGCAGTTCTTC
-	-	TRBV21-1	TRBJ2-2	CASSQSGYTGELFF	TGTGCCAGCAGTCAAAGCGGTTACACCGGGGAGCTGTTTTTT
-	-	TRBV5-1	TRBJ2-3	CASSSGGRDTQYF	TGCGCCAGCAGCTCCGGTGGGAGAGATACGCAGTATTTT
once	-	TRBV28	TRBJ1-1	CASSLGRIRGTEAFF	TGTGCCAGCAGTTTAGGGAGGATACGAGGCACTGAAGCTTTCTTT
-	-	TRBV5-1	TRBJ1-1	CASSLGAVGGFTEAFF	TGCGCCAGCAGCTTGGGGGCCGTTGGCGGGTTCACTGAAGCTTTCTTT
once	-	TRBV7-8	TRBJ2-1	CASSTYRVPSYNEQFF	TGTGCCAGCAGCACCTACAGGGTGCCCTCCTACAATGAGCAGTTCTTC
-	TRBD2	TRBV20-1	TRBJ2-1	CSAWTSNEQFF	TGCAGTGCTTGGACTAGTAATGAGCAGTTCTTC
-	TRBD2	TRBV11-2	TRBJ2-7	CASSRTSGSYEQYF	TGTGCCAGCAGCAGGACTAGCGGGAGCTACGAGCAGTACTTC
once	-	TRBV6-1	TRBJ1-6	CASSEIGLTPLHF	TGTGCCAGCAGTGAGATCGGGTTGACACCCCTCCACTTT
-	-	TRBV4-1	TRBJ2-3	CASSQDRQVVTDTQYF	TGCGCCAGCAGCCAAGATCGGCAGGTTGTCACAGATACGCAGTATTTT
-	TRBD2	TRBV4-3	TRBJ2-2	CASSQTSGRLSTGELFF	TGCGCCAGCAGCCAAACTAGCGGGAGGTTATCCACCGGGGAGCTGTTTTTT
-	-	TRBV25-1	TRBJ1-4	CASSEGAASTNEKLFF	TGTGCCAGCAGTGAAGGGGCTGCCTCAACTAATGAAAAACTGTTTTTT
-	-	TRBV6-4	TRBJ2-1	CASSDSTTSEQFF	TGTGCCAGCAGTGACTCGACGACATCCGAGCAGTTCTTC
-	TRBD2	TRBV27	TRBJ2-3	CASSSSGTSGRTDTQYF	TGTGCCAGCAGTTCTTCCGGGACTAGCGGGAGAACAGATACGCAGTATTTT
once	-	TRBV28	TRBJ1-5	CASMGGQGWNQPQHF	TGTGCCAGCATGGGGGGGCAGGGCTGGAATCAGCCCCAGCATTTT
-	TRBD2	TRBV27	TRBJ2-7	CASSLDPGTSVYEQYF	TGTGCCAGCAGTTTAGACCCCGGGACTAGCGTCTACGAGCAGTACTTC
-	TRBD2	TRBV9	TRBJ2-1	CASSSTGAGTRNPIYNEQFF	TGTGCCAGCAGCAGTACCGGAGCCGGGACTAGAAATCCTATCTACAATGAGCAGTTCTTC
once	TRBD1	TRBV9	TRBJ1-2	CASSERQGGTSGYTF	TGTGCCAGCAGCGAGAGACAGGGGGGAACTTCTGGCTACACCTTC
-	TRBD1	TRBV18	TRBJ1-5	CASSRTGTATSYSNQPQHF	TGTGCCAGCTCACGGACCGGGACAGCTACATCCTATAGCAATCAGCCCCAGCATTTT
-	-	TRBV7-9	TRBJ2-1	CASSFGVSGNEQFF	TGTGCCAGCAGCTTCGGGGTCTCTGGCAATGAGCAGTTCTTC
-	-	TRBV2	TRBJ2-5	CASRVSLQETQYF	TGTGCCAGCAGGGTTAGTCTCCAAGAGACCCAGTACTTC
-	-	TRBV7-9	TRBJ2-7	CASSSSGGAYEQYF	TGTGCCAGCAGCTCCTCGGGGGGCGCGTACGAGCAGTACTTC
-	-	TRBV10-3	TRBJ1-1	CAISSSRGTGNTEAFF	TGTGCCATCAGTTCTTCGCGGGGCACTGGGAACACTGAAGCTTTCTTT
-	TRBD2	TRBV2	TRBJ2-1	CASSSRGLAIDEQFF	TGTGCCAGCAGTTCAAGAGGACTAGCGATAGATGAGCAGTTCTTC
-	TRBD2	TRBV7-2	TRBJ2-3	CASSLVAGGSDTQYF	TGTGCCAGCAGCTTAGTGGCGGGAGGCTCAGATACGCAGTATTTT
once	-	TRBV6-1	TRBJ1-1	CASSEAPLVAFF	TGTGCCAGCAGTGAAGCCCCCTTAGTAGCTTTCTTT
-	TRBD1	TRBV19	TRBJ1-2	CASSTRQGIGYGYTF	TGTGCCAGTAGTACTCGACAGGGGATTGGATATGGCTACACCTTC
-	-	TRBV7-9	TRBJ2-2	CASSPTPGSTGELFF	TGTGCCAGCAGCCCCACTCCAGGGTCCACCGGGGAGCTGTTTTTT
-	-	TRBV2	TRBJ1-5	CASREDGQWAQHF	TGTGCCAGCAGGGAGGATGGACAGTGGGCCCAGCATTTT
-	-	TRBV5-6	TRBJ1-4	CASSFGFTGNNEKLFF	TGTGCCAGCAGCTTTGGATTCACAGGAAATAATGAAAAACTGTTTTTT
-	-	TRBV10-3	TRBJ1-4	CAISDILRSEKLFF	TGTGCCATCAGTGATATCCTGAGGAGTGAAAAACTGTTTTTT
few	-	TRBV18	TRBJ2-3	CASSPTGAGPSTDTQYF	TGTGCCAGCTCACCCACCGGTGCGGGACCGAGCACAGATACGCAGTATTTT
-	-	TRBV27	TRBJ2-7	CASSLRPGVTYEQYF	TGTGCCAGCAGTTTAAGGCCGGGGGTGACCTACGAGCAGTACTTC